There are a few counts of the clone carrying this TCR beta chain. This sample was taken from a study of identical twins' blood T cells. This CDR3 contains 14 residues. V lost 0 bases and J lost 9, with 12 bases in between. Looked up from germline, CDR1 is MNHEY and CDR2 is SMNVEV (reference sequence). TCRdb re-analysed the 5' RACE reads in MiXCR, keeping a single row per CDR3 protein. The data hold a few hundred thousand distinct CDR3 sequences, with roughly 31% observed a single time. The gene calls are TRBV27 and TRBJ2-1; D is perhaps TRBD1 or TRBD2 (5 bases each). The sequence was collected from a woman aged 18 to 55 in good health. Source material: PBMCs. CDR3 sequence: CASSLSGVRGEQFF. DNA for the CDR3: TGTGCCAGCAGTTTATCGGGGGTAAGAGGTGAGCAGTTCTTC.